One sample yielded the 24 T cell receptor beta chains listed below, sequenced in a study of cytomegalovirus exposure and HLA in healthy donors. Repertoires were generated with immunoSEQ multiplex PCR, while TCRdb's copy carries only in-frame clones and drops some. The sample has 150,000 to 200,000 clones, approximately 81% seen once. The sequenced material came from PBMCs. The receptors come from a man in his thirties or forties in good health and CMV-seropositive.

The CDR3, as DNA: TGTGCCAGCAGTCGGACAGACGGTAATGAAAAACTGTTTTTT. It codes for CASSRTDGNEKLFF. The chain has TRBV28 and TRBJ1-4, with a tentative D call TRBD1 (6 bases). From germline, CDR1 is MDHEN and CDR2 SYDVKM. V shed 5 bases and J shed 4 bases, with 11 bases lying between them. The CDR3 consists of 14 residues.

The gene calls are TRBV9 and TRBJ1-1, with TRBD1 matching over 7 bases. Germline trimming cut 0 bases from V and 0 bases from J; bases unmatched to any gene: 5. CDR3 size: 16 residues. Germline CDR1 and CDR2: SGDLS and YYNGEE. CDR3 nucleotide sequence: TGTGCCAGCAGCGTAGGTACGGGACAGATGAACACTGAAGCTTTCTTT. This gives the protein CASSVGTGQMNTEAFF.

The chain employs TRBV7-2 and TRBJ1-5, with D uncertain. Germline V lookup: CDR1 SGHTA, CDR2 FQGNSA. The CDR3 totals 13 residues. Trimming left V 5 bases short and J 2 bases short, with 7 bases between. CDR3 amino acids: CASSDAGNQPQHF. The CDR3, as DNA: TGTGCCAGCAGCGACGCGGGCAATCAGCCCCAGCATTTT.

The rearrangement uses TRBV30 and TRBJ2-5; TRBD2 might be the D (7 bases). V gave up 4 bases and J gave up 4 bases, with 16 bases separating them. Germline values: CDR1 GTSNPN, CDR2 SVGIG (reference sequence). The CDR3 extends over 14 amino acids. For the CDR3, the DNA is TGTGCCTGGAACCGAGGGGGGGCCCCAGAGACCCAGTACTTC. This translates into CAWNRGGAPETQYF.

The chain joins TRBV4-3 to TRBJ1-4; maybe TRBD1 (5 bases). The CDR3 runs to 15 residues. V lost 0 bases to trimming and J lost 7 bases, with 12 bases between them. From germline, CDR1 is LGHNA and CDR2 YSLEER. CDR3 protein: CASSQDRGMSEKLFF. The CDR3 DNA reads as TGCGCCAGCAGCCAAGATAGGGGTATGAGTGAAAAACTGTTTTTT.

The rearrangement uses TRBV18 and TRBJ2-1; the D gene is possibly TRBD2 (6 bases). Germline values: CDR1 KGHSH, CDR2 LQKENI. Between the trimmed V and J ends, which lost 0 bases and 8 bases, there was a span of 11 bases. The CDR3 is made up of 14 amino acids. The CDR3 loop is CASSPPLAGDEQFF. Here the CDR3 DNA reads TGTGCCAGCTCACCACCACTAGCCGGGGATGAGCAGTTCTTC.

The chain has TRBV18 and TRBJ1-4; 10 bases are shared with TRBD1. Germline loops: CDR1 KGHSH, CDR2 LQKENI. After removal of 4 bases from V and 0 bases from J, the junction contained 5 bases not matched to a gene. This CDR3 has 17 amino acids. In DNA form, the CDR3 reads TGTGCCAGCTCACTAGCCGGGACAGGGGCAACTAATGAAAAACTGTTTTTT. This encodes CASSLAGTGATNEKLFF.

The genes are TRBV5-1 and TRBJ2-7; 11 bases match TRBD1. Looked up from germline, CDR1 is SGHRS and CDR2 is YFSETQ. Germline trimming cut 0 bases from V and 7 bases from J; bases unmatched to any gene: 3. The CDR3 spans 14 residues. CDR3 protein: CASSLEGQGDEQYF. Written as DNA, the CDR3 is TGCGCCAGCAGCTTGGAGGGACAGGGGGATGAGCAGTACTTC. The full variable domain, completed using reference TRBV5-1 and TRBJ2-7, is KAGVTQTPRYLIKTRGQQVTLSCSPISGHRSVSWYQQTPGQGLQFLFEYFSETQRNKGNFPGRFSGRQFSNSRSEMNVSTLELGDSALYLCASSLEGQGDEQYFGPGTRLTVT.

The table lists this clone with a count of one. This chain links TRBV25-1 with TRBJ1-2; tentative D call: TRBD1 (5 bases). CDR1 and CDR2 (germline): MGHDK, SYGVNS. Trimming cost V 6 bases and J 3 bases, with 17 bases left between them. This CDR3 comprises 15 residues. CDR3 sequence reads: CASRATPTADYGYTF. CDR3 bases: TGTGCCAGCAGGGCAACTCCGACAGCCGACTATGGCTACACCTTC.

V gene TRBV15 combines with J gene TRBJ1-4; 9 positions match TRBD1. CDR3 length: 17 amino acids. Germline CDR1 and CDR2: LNHNV and YYDKDF (reference sequence). The V segment lost 5 bases and the J segment 8 bases; nucleotides outside the gene matches: 15. CDR3 protein: CATSGQFRDREEEKLFF. The DNA of the CDR3 is TGTGCCACCAGCGGCCAGTTCCGGGACAGGGAGGAGGAAAAACTGTTTTTT.

This chain uses TRBV4-2 with TRBJ2-1; 10 nucleotides match TRBD2. The V segment lost 0 bases and the J segment 0 bases; nucleotides outside the gene matches: 8. Germline V lookup: CDR1 LGHNA, CDR2 YNFKEQ. The CDR3 consists of 19 residues. For the CDR3, the DNA is TGTGCCAGCAGCCAAGAGGTAGCGGGAGGCCTATTCTCCTACAATGAGCAGTTCTTC. It specifies CASSQEVAGGLFSYNEQFF.

This clone was recorded only once. CDR3 bases: TGTGCCAGCAGCGCCCGGGACAGCTTAAATGAAAAACTGTTTTTT. Protein product: CASSARDSLNEKLFF. This chain connects TRBV9 to TRBJ1-4; 7 bases fit TRBD1. This CDR3 contains 15 residues. Germline CDR1 SGDLS, CDR2 YYNGEE. V shed 3 bases and J 5 bases; nucleotides not matched to a gene: 7.

This chain uses TRBV27 with TRBJ1-4; 9 positions agree with TRBD1. CDR1 is MNHEY and CDR2 is SMNVEV in the germline V gene (reference sequence). Trimming took 6 bases from V and 7 from J; bases not matched to a gene: 6. The CDR3 has 14 amino acids. DNA for the CDR3: TGTGCCAGCAGGCCGACAGGGGGTTTTGAAAAACTGTTTTTT. Translated, it gives CASRPTGGFEKLFF.

The genes are TRBV28 and TRBJ2-5; 9 positions agree with TRBD2. There are 15 residues in the CDR3. In germline, CDR1 is MDHEN, CDR2 SYDVKM. J gave up 4 bases and V 8 bases, and 11 bases lay outside the gene matches. The CDR3 DNA follows: TGTGCCAGCGGTCCTCTGGCGGGGGGGACAGAGACCCAGTACTTC. Translating it yields CASGPLAGGTETQYF.

The chain combines TRBV5-1 with TRBJ2-1, with TRBD2 matching over 9 bases. The CDR3 totals 14 residues. J was trimmed by 10 bases and V by 5 bases; bases with no gene match: 10. CDR1 and CDR2 (germline): SGHRS, YFSETQ. As DNA, the CDR3 is TGCGCCAGCAGTTCCCTAGCGGGGAACGGGGAGCAGTTCTTC. This translates into CASSSLAGNGEQFF.

The chain recombines TRBV7-3 with TRBJ1-2, with TRBD1 as a possible D gene (6 bases). CDR3 size: 17 residues. V lost 5 bases to trimming and J lost 8 bases, with 27 bases between them. Per the germline V gene, CDR1 is SGHTA and CDR2 is FQGTGA. The CDR3 region has the DNA TGTGCCAGCAGCCCAGCCGGCCACGGGGGGATGGGGACAGGCTACACCTTC. Translation: CASSPAGHGGMGTGYTF.

The rearrangement joins TRBV7-2 to TRBJ2-7, with 7 bases matching TRBD1. This CDR3 has 15 residues. Losses at the gene ends were 2 bases for V and 5 bases for J; bases not matched to a gene: 9. Germline CDR1 and CDR2: SGHTA and FQGNSA. The CDR3 nucleotides read TGTGCCAGCAGCTTACCCCAGACAGGGAGCAACGAGCAGTACTTC. This sequence encodes CASSLPQTGSNEQYF.

The genes are TRBV4-1 and TRBJ1-5; a weak D match, TRBD1 (6 bases). V was clipped by 0 bases and J by 3 bases, with 12 bases between them. The V gene's germline CDR1 is MGHRA and CDR2 YSYEKL. The CDR3 is 16 residues long. CDR3: CASSQDYDRHNQPQHF. The CDR3 DNA reads TGCGCCAGCAGCCAAGATTACGACAGGCACAATCAGCCCCAGCATTTT.

The sample holds a few counts of this clone. The V and J genes are TRBV6-4 and TRBJ2-3, with 12 bases that match TRBD2. The V and J ends lost 3 bases and 3 bases, in that order; junction bases with no gene match: 4. The CDR3 sequence is 16 residues long. Looked up from germline, CDR1 is MRHNA and CDR2 is SNTAGT. The CDR3 here is CASSETSGSWTDTQYF. In nucleotides, the CDR3 is TGTGCCAGCAGTGAGACTAGCGGGAGTTGGACAGATACGCAGTATTTT.

The gene calls are TRBV5-8 and TRBJ2-3; 10 bases align to TRBD2. Per the germline V gene, CDR1 is SGHTS and CDR2 is YDEGEE. The CDR3 covers 15 residues. Trimming at V came to 2 bases and at J to 2 bases, leaving 2 bases not matched to a gene. CDR3 residues: CASSFGLADTDTQYF. CDR3 in DNA: TGTGCCAGCAGCTTCGGACTAGCGGACACAGATACGCAGTATTTT.

The chain uses TRBV6-5 and TRBJ2-7, with TRBD2 identical over 7 bases. The germline CDR1 and CDR2 sequences are MNHEY and SVGAGI. V lost 2 bases to trimming and J lost 0 bases; unmatched junction nucleotides: 4. CDR3 size: 15 residues. CDR3 loop: CASSYDGGGSYEQYF. The CDR3 DNA is TGTGCCAGCAGTTACGATGGCGGGGGCTCCTACGAGCAGTACTTC.

The chain recombines TRBV19 with TRBJ1-5; D is undetermined. V dropped 3 bases and J dropped 7 bases, with 10 bases sitting between them. This CDR3 has 13 residues. Germline V gives CDR1 LNHDA, CDR2 SQIVND (reference sequence). The chain's CDR3 is CASSIEARQPQHF. As DNA, the CDR3 is TGTGCCAGTAGTATCGAGGCGCGACAGCCCCAGCATTTT. The full variable domain, completed using reference TRBV19 and TRBJ1-5, is DGGITQSPKYLFRKEGQNVTLSCEQNLNHDAMYWYRQDPGQGLRLIYYSQIVNDFQKGDIAEGYSVSREKKESFPLTVTSAQKNPTAFYLCASSIEARQPQHFGDGTRLSIL.

J is TRBJ1-6 and V is TRBV30; no definite D call. Germline V gene sequence: CDR1 GTSNPN, CDR2 SVGIG (reference sequence). V was clipped by 3 bases and J by 8 bases, with 11 bases between them. The CDR3 spans 13 residues. The CDR3 loop reads CAWRRGLDSPLHF. In nucleotides, the CDR3 is TGTGCCTGGAGGCGTGGTCTGGATTCACCCCTCCACTTT.

V gene TRBV7-9 combines with J gene TRBJ2-2; 8 bases match TRBD2. The germline V gene has CDR1 SEHNR and CDR2 FQNEAQ (reference sequence). V trimming: 5 bases; J trimming: 2 bases; junction bases outside the gene matches: 10. The CDR3 is made up of 17 amino acids. CDR3 residues: CASSVRPGLDNTGELFF. The CDR3, as DNA: TGTGCCAGCAGCGTCCGACCGGGACTAGACAACACCGGGGAGCTGTTTTTT. Based on the CDR3 plus reference TRBV7-9 and TRBJ2-2, the full variable domain is DTGVSQNPRHKITKRGQNVTFRCDPISEHNRLYWYRQTLGQGPEFLTYFQNEAQLEKSRLLSDRFSAERPKGSFSTLEIQRTEQGDSAMYLCASSVRPGLDNTGELFFGEGSRLTVL.